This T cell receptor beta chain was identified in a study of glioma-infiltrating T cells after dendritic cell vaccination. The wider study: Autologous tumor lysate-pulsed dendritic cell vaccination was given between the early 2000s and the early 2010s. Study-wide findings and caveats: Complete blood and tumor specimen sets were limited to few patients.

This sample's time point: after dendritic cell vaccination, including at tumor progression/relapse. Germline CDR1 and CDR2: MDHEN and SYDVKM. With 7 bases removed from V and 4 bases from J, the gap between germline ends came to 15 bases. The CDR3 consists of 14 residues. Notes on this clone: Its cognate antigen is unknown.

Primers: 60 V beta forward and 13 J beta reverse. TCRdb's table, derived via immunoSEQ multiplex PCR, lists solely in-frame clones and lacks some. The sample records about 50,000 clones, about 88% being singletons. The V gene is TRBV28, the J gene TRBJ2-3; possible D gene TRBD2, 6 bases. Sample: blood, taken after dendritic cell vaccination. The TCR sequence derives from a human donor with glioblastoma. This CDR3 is CASINAGRADTQYF. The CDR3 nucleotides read TGTGCCAGCATCAACGCGGGACGGGCAGATACGCAGTATTTT.